This is a list of T cell receptor beta chains from one sample in a study of CD8+ T cells in alopecia areata. Method: immunoSEQ multiplex PCR; TCRdb's copy keeps in-frame clones and lacks some. The data show about 180,000 clones, with 59% seen just once and around 15% held by the top ten. The sample in question was CD4+ T cells sorted from blood, obtained at week 0. These receptors were taken from a human donor with alopecia areata. Both conserved end residues are part of each CDR3. A D gene is named only where the DNA matches it firmly. Size is omitted from some rows. Given values are once, few, many or a class for expanded clones.

J gene	V gene	clone size	CDR3 length	D gene	CDR3 protein	CDR3 DNA
TRBJ2-1	TRBV6-5	once	14	TRBD2	CASRDSGGPNEQFF	TGTGCCAGCAGAGATAGCGGGGGCCCCAATGAGCAGTTCTTC
TRBJ2-2	TRBV6-5	-	15	-	CASSSSKANTGELFF	TGTGCCAGCAGTTCTTCCAAGGCGAACACCGGGGAGCTGTTTTTT
TRBJ2-7	TRBV5-1	-	15	-	CASSLDTGHPYEQYF	TGCGCCAGCAGCTTGGATACAGGGCACCCCTACGAGCAGTACTTC
TRBJ2-5	TRBV7-2	few	13	-	CASSFSGQETQYF	TGTGCCAGCAGCTTCAGCGGACAAGAGACCCAGTACTTC
TRBJ1-5	TRBV28	-	13	-	CASSPPDRQPQHF	TGTGCCAGCAGTCCCCCAGACCGTCAGCCCCAGCATTTT
TRBJ1-5	TRBV30	once	14	-	CAWSLVQVGQPQHF	TGTGCCTGGAGTTTAGTCCAGGTAGGGCAGCCCCAGCATTTT
TRBJ2-5	TRBV10-3	few	17	TRBD2	CAISASSGGPLQETQYF	TGTGCCATCAGTGCCTCTAGCGGGGGGCCCCTCCAAGAGACCCAGTACTTC
TRBJ2-7	TRBV11-2	-	13	-	CASSFPDSYEQYF	TGTGCCAGCAGCTTCCCGGACAGCTACGAGCAGTACTTC
TRBJ2-7	TRBV11-2	-	14	-	CASSFPPGIYEQYF	TGTGCCAGCAGCTTCCCCCCAGGGATCTACGAGCAGTACTTC
TRBJ2-4	TRBV27	few	12	-	CASRSPQNIQYF	TGTGCCAGCCGCTCCCCCCAAAACATTCAGTACTTC
TRBJ1-5	TRBV30	-	13	-	CAWSVEGNQPQHF	TGTGCCTGGAGTGTAGAGGGGAATCAGCCCCAGCATTTT
TRBJ1-1	TRBV29-1	-	14	TRBD1	CSVRGDRENTEAFF	TGCAGCGTTCGCGGGGACAGGGAAAACACTGAAGCTTTCTTT
TRBJ1-2	TRBV5-6	-	13	-	CASSLNSNYGYTF	TGTGCCAGCAGCTTGAACAGCAACTATGGCTACACCTTC
TRBJ2-7	TRBV4-2	-	15	TRBD1	CASSQDRDRAYEQYF	TGTGCCAGCAGCCAAGACCGGGACAGGGCCTACGAGCAGTACTTC
TRBJ1-2	TRBV29-1	-	13	-	CSATVGGPQGYTF	TGCAGCGCCACGGTTGGCGGTCCCCAGGGCTACACCTTC
TRBJ1-2	TRBV4-1	once	13	-	CASSQDVRDPYTF	TGCGCCAGCAGCCAAGATGTCAGGGATCCCTACACCTTC
TRBJ2-6	TRBV15	-	14	-	CATSTPSGANVLTF	TGTGCCACCAGCACCCCTTCTGGGGCCAACGTCCTGACTTTC
TRBJ2-3	TRBV15	-	14	-	CATSRDNRRDTQYF	TGTGCCACCAGCAGAGATAATCGCCGGGATACGCAGTATTTT
TRBJ2-4	TRBV29-1	-	15	TRBD1	CSVAQPGTGKNIQYF	TGCAGCGTCGCCCAACCCGGGACAGGCAAAAACATTCAGTACTTC
TRBJ2-5	TRBV6-6	once	14	TRBD2	CASSRAGNQETQYF	TGTGCCAGCAGCCGAGCGGGAAATCAAGAGACCCAGTACTTC
TRBJ2-2	TRBV7-2	-	14	-	CASSLDLNTGELFF	TGTGCCAGCAGCTTAGACCTTAACACCGGGGAGCTGTTTTTT
TRBJ2-3	TRBV10-3	-	14	-	CAINRVAPTDTQYF	TGTGCCATCAACAGGGTGGCCCCGACAGATACGCAGTATTTT
TRBJ2-7	TRBV5-1	few	19	TRBD1	CASSLARRDRGPDTYEQYF	TGCGCCAGCAGCTTGGCCAGACGGGACAGGGGACCTGATACCTACGAGCAGTACTTC
TRBJ1-2	TRBV11-2	-	16	-	CASSFSATGGSYGYTF	TGTGCCAGCAGCTTCAGCGCGACGGGGGGGAGCTATGGCTACACCTTC
TRBJ2-2	TRBV30	-	16	-	CAWSELGGLGTGELFF	TGTGCCTGGAGTGAGCTCGGAGGTCTAGGCACCGGGGAGCTGTTTTTT
TRBJ2-1	TRBV2	few	11	TRBD1	CASSGQGMLFF	TGTGCCAGCAGTGGACAGGGTATGCTGTTCTTC
TRBJ2-3	TRBV5-1	-	12	-	CASGDSTDTQYF	TGCGCCAGCGGGGACAGCACAGATACGCAGTATTTT